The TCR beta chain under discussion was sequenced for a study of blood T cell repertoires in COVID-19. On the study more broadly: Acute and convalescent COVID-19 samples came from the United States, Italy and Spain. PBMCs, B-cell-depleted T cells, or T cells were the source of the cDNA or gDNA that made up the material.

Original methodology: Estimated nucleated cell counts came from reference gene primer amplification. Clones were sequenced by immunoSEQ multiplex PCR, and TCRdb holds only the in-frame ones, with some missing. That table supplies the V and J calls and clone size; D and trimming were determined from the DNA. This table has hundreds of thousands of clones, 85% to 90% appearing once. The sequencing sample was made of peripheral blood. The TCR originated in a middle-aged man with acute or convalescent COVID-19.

The CDR3, as DNA: TGTGCCTGCCGGGCGGGGTGGAGCTCCTACAATGAGCAGTTCTTC. Encoded protein: CACRAGWSSYNEQFF. The chain is built from TRBV30 and TRBJ2-1, with D possibly matching TRBD2 (6 bases). V was shortened by 6 bases and J by 0 bases, with 15 bases between the two germline ends. The CDR3 sequence is 15 residues long. The germline V gene has CDR1 GTSNPN and CDR2 SVGIG (reference sequence).